The next 20 T cell receptor beta chains were all read from a single sample in a study of blood T cell repertoires in COVID-19. The protocol was immunoSEQ multiplex PCR, while the TCRdb copy is restricted to in-frame clones and leaves out a portion. The sample has 500,000 or so clones, around 90% seen once; the top ten hold 0.7%. Sample: PBMCs or T cells enriched from blood (not recorded which). The receptor set was obtained from a woman between 18 and 29 years old who had recovered from COVID-19.

The chain employs TRBV10-3 and TRBJ1-2; 7 bases align to TRBD1. Germline assignment: CDR1 ENHRY and CDR2 SYGVKD. The CDR3 is made up of 13 amino acids. V dropped 6 bases and J dropped 6; count of bases not matched to a gene: 7. The CDR3 region has the DNA TGTGCCATCAGGACAGGGCTGGTAGATGGCTACACCTTC. It specifies CAIRTGLVDGYTF.

This chain joins TRBV6-5 and TRBJ1-1; D might be TRBD1 (6 bases). The CDR3 totals 15 residues. The V end lost 2 bases, the J end lost 5 bases, and 15 bases lay between the germline ends. Germline values: CDR1 MNHEY, CDR2 SVGAGI. In DNA, the CDR3 is TGTGCCAGCAGTTACCCCGGCAGGGGATCAACTGAAGCTTTCTTT. It encodes CASSYPGRGSTEAFF.

This clone was seen only a few times. The chain employs TRBV5-1 and TRBJ1-1; D remains ambiguous. Germline V CDR1 and CDR2: SGHRS, YFSETQ. Trimming removed 5 bases at V and 1 base at J, with 9 bases between. This CDR3 has 13 residues. The CDR3 here is CASRFRGNTEAFF. CDR3 DNA sequence: TGCGCCAGCAGATTCCGGGGGAACACTGAAGCTTTCTTT.

The chain combines TRBV5-1 with TRBJ2-3, with D possibly matching TRBD1 (5 bases). The CDR3 has 15 residues. Trimming removed 7 bases from V and 2 bases from J, with 17 bases in between. Germline loops: CDR1 SGHRS, CDR2 YFSETQ. The CDR3 sequence is CASSHGQGNTDTQYF. The CDR3 nucleotides read TGCGCCAGCTCCCACGGGCAGGGCAACACAGATACGCAGTATTTT.

Only one count was recorded for this clone. The rearrangement joins TRBV12-3 or TRBV12-4 to TRBJ1-5, with D unresolved. This CDR3 contains 11 residues. V lost 4 bases and J 8 bases, leaving 6 bases between the germline ends. The DNA of the CDR3 is TGTGCCAGCAGTTACTCCGAGCCCCAGCATTTT. The encoded protein is CASSYSEPQHF.

This chain connects TRBV4-2 to TRBJ2-1; 8 positions agree with TRBD2. Unmatched junction bases numbered 10, after V lost 8 bases and J lost 4 bases. This CDR3 is 15 amino acids long. Germline CDR1 is LGHNA and CDR2 is YNFKEQ. The CDR3 DNA reads as TGTGCCAGCTCCCTTTCACTAGCGGATTACAATGAGCAGTTCTTC. This translates into CASSLSLADYNEQFF.

The V and J genes are TRBV5-1 and TRBJ2-3; 7 nucleotides agree with TRBD2. The germline CDR1 and CDR2 sequences are SGHRS and YFSETQ. With V trimmed by 0 bases and J by 2 bases, 9 bases remained unmatched. The CDR3 has 17 amino acids. For the CDR3, the DNA is TGCGCCAGCAGCTTGGGTCTGGCGGGGGAGCTCACAGATACGCAGTATTTT. Amino acids: CASSLGLAGELTDTQYF. The full variable domain, rest sourced from reference TRBV5-1 and TRBJ2-3, is KAGVTQTPRYLIKTRGQQVTLSCSPISGHRSVSWYQQTPGQGLQFLFEYFSETQRNKGNFPGRFSGRQFSNSRSEMNVSTLELGDSALYLCASSLGLAGELTDTQYFGPGTRLTVL.

The V and J genes are TRBV7-2 and TRBJ2-3, with a tentative D call TRBD2 (5 bases). V gave up 3 bases and J gave up 2 bases, with 15 bases separating them. Per the germline V gene, CDR1 is SGHTA and CDR2 is FQGNSA. This CDR3 is built from 16 residues. The CDR3 nucleotides read TGTGCCAGCAGCTTCTCCGGAGGCTACGACACAGATACGCAGTATTTT. It translates to CASSFSGGYDTDTQYF.

The CDR3 DNA is TGTGCCAGCAGCTCTACCCGAACCAGCGGGACTTACAATGAGCAGTTCTTC. The encoded protein is CASSSTRTSGTYNEQFF. The V and J genes are TRBV11-3 and TRBJ2-1, with 7 bases identical to TRBD2. The length of the CDR3 is 17 residues. Germline CDR1 SGHNT, CDR2 YENEEA. V lost 4 bases and J lost 4; bases outside the gene matches: 13.

The chain combines TRBV5-6 with TRBJ2-5, with D possibly matching TRBD2 (5 bases). The CDR3 is 15 residues long. CDR1 and CDR2 from the germline V gene are SGHDT and YYEEEE. Deletions cut 4 bases from V and 1 base from J, with 14 bases between. DNA for the CDR3: TGTGCCAGCAGCCGGAGGTTGGGGTCCCAAGAGACCCAGTACTTC. Protein product: CASSRRLGSQETQYF.

The chain has TRBV28 and TRBJ1-1; 8 nucleotides agree with TRBD1. Losses at the gene ends were 8 bases for V and 4 bases for J; bases not matched to a gene: 6. This CDR3 is 13 amino acids long. CDR1 is MDHEN, CDR2 SYDVKM, per germline. DNA for the CDR3: TGTGCCAGCGAATTGGACAGGGCCACTGAAGCTTTCTTT. This translates into CASELDRATEAFF.

This chain links TRBV5-5 with TRBJ2-1; possibly TRBD2 for D (5 bases). The CDR3 consists of 14 residues. Trimming stripped 1 base from V and 8 bases from J, with 13 bases between. CDR1 is SGHKS, CDR2 YYEKEE, per germline (reference sequence). The CDR3, as DNA: TGTGCCAGCAGCTTGACGGTGGCCGGGGATGAGCAGTTCTTC. Translation: CASSLTVAGDEQFF. The full variable domain, in which reference TRBV5-5 and TRBJ2-1 provide the parts outside the CDR3, is DAGVTQSPTHLIKTRGQQVTLRCSPISGHKSVSWYQQVLGQGPQFIFQYYEKEERGRGNFPDRFSARQFPNYSSELNVNALLLGDSALYLCASSLTVAGDEQFFGPGTRLTVL.

V usage is TRBV5-4 and J usage is TRBJ1-6, with 8 bases lining up with TRBD1. Germline CDR1 reads SGHNT; CDR2 reads YYREEE (reference sequence). V lost 6 bases, J lost 12 bases, and 17 bases stayed unmatched. This CDR3 region has 16 residues. In DNA form, the CDR3 reads TGTGCCAGCACCCCAAACTCCGGGACAGGCTTTCGACCCCTCCACTTT. Amino acids: CASTPNSGTGFRPLHF. Looking up the rest from reference TRBV5-4 and TRBJ1-6 gives the full variable domain: ETGVTQSPTHLIKTRGQQVTLRCSSQSGHNTVSWYQQALGQGPQFIFQYYREEENGRGNFPPRFSGLQFPNYSSELNVNALELDDSALYLCASTPNSGTGFRPLHFGNGTRLTVT.

CDR3 in amino acids: CASSKDRAEKLFF. The CDR3 DNA reads as TGTGCCAGCAGCAAGGACAGGGCGGAAAAACTGTTTTTT. V and J are TRBV7-9 and TRBJ1-4; 8 nucleotides align to TRBD1. J lost 8 bases, V lost 5 bases, and 4 bases had no gene match. This CDR3 has 13 residues. Germline V lookup: CDR1 SEHNR, CDR2 FQNEAQ (reference sequence).

This chain connects TRBV6-1 to TRBJ2-7; TRBD2 aligns across 8 bases. This CDR3 has 18 amino acids. Losses at the gene ends were 2 bases for V and 1 base for J; bases not matched to a gene: 13. The germline V gene has CDR1 MNHNS and CDR2 SASEGT. CDR3 amino acids: CASSENGGGWAGSYEQYF. The CDR3 coding sequence is TGTGCCAGCAGTGAAAATGGCGGGGGGTGGGCCGGTTCCTACGAGCAGTACTTC.

The chain employs TRBV5-4 and TRBJ2-2, with a weak D call TRBD2 (5 bases). This CDR3 is 14 amino acids long. V lost 10 bases and J lost 2, with 15 bases in between. Germline V gene data show CDR1 as SGHNT and CDR2 as YYREEE (reference sequence). The CDR3 nucleotides read TGTGCCGCCCGAGCGGATCTCAACACCGGGGAGCTGTTTTTT. It specifies CAARADLNTGELFF.

The table lists this clone with a few counts. This rearrangement joins TRBV2 to TRBJ1-1; D ambiguous. The CDR3 consists of 14 residues. CDR1 and CDR2 from the germline V gene are SNHLY and FYNNEI. Trimming left V 4 bases short and J 5 bases short, with 14 bases between. CDR3 sequence (DNA): TGTGCCAGCAGTGTAGCCTCCTATGATACTGAAGCTTTCTTT. Translating gives CASSVASYDTEAFF.

The rearrangement uses TRBV6-5 and TRBJ1-1; D gene ambiguous. This CDR3 is built from 12 residues. Germline CDR1 and CDR2: MNHEY and SVGAGI. Trimming took 6 bases from V and 7 from J, leaving 12 bases between them. Here the CDR3 DNA reads TGTGCCAGCAGGGAGCCTCGGCGTGAAGCTTTCTTT. This encodes CASREPRREAFF.

This chain joins TRBV7-9 and TRBJ2-1; perhaps TRBD1 as D (6 bases). The germline V and J ends were trimmed by 8 bases and 0 bases, with 26 bases remaining between them. The CDR3 length is 19 residues. Germline-derived CDR1 and CDR2 are SEHNR and FQNEAQ (reference sequence). DNA for the CDR3: TGTGCCAGCTCGAGTCCCGGGACACCTTATCTTAGCTCCTACAATGAGCAGTTCTTC. This translates into CASSSPGTPYLSSYNEQFF.

The chain links TRBV5-1 to TRBJ1-2, with 7 nucleotides matching TRBD1. Germline assignment: CDR1 SGHRS and CDR2 YFSETQ. The CDR3 contains 15 residues. Trimming took 5 bases from V and 5 from J; bases not matched to a gene: 12. This CDR3 is CASRGNQGGKYGYTF. In DNA form, the CDR3 reads TGCGCCAGCAGGGGAAATCAGGGGGGAAAATATGGCTACACCTTC.